This TCR beta chain was found in a study of Ad26.COV2.S vaccination and SARS-CoV-2 variants. Notes on the study in general: An underestimation of total T cell responses may have resulted from the TCR breadth and depth analyses.

Clones were sequenced by immunoSEQ multiplex PCR, and TCRdb holds only the in-frame ones, with some missing. The data contain 200,000 to 300,000 clones, approximately 90% of them singletons. With V trimmed by 3 bases and J by 3 bases, 8 bases remained unmatched. The CDR3 runs 17 residues. Germline lookup yields CDR1 SGDLS and CDR2 YYNGEE. The treatment was: some 20 received Ad26.COV2.S at low or high dose, single or two shots; roughly five received placebo; per-sample allocation not given. After the first vaccine or placebo injection, samples were drawn on day 63. Donor was an adult aged 18-55 years in Boston. Of note for this clone: The target antigen is unknown.

The V and J genes are TRBV9 and TRBJ2-3, with 12 nucleotides matching TRBD2. The TCR comes from a person between 18 and 59 years old who received the Ad26.COV2.S COVID-19 vaccine or a placebo. The sequences come from peripheral blood, collected in a trial of Ad26.COV2.S vaccine versus placebo. The CDR3 DNA reads TGTGCCAGCAGCGACCTGACTAGCGGGAGAGGGACAGATACGCAGTATTTT. It is translated as CASSDLTSGRGTDTQYF.